This TCR beta chain was documented in a study of regulatory T cells in long-lasting Graves disease. Study results and limitations: Having only a small sample size may have limited accuracy. Persistent patients had a count of shared public clonotypes (approximately 2,800) that exceeded that of new patients (966).

This clonotype came up many times. The antigen remains unidentified. Sample time point: newly diagnosed GD, antithyroid drugs for less than 3 months. PBMC RNA served as the TCR library source. The authors built TCR beta libraries using iRepertoire HTBI primers and Arm-PCR of CDR3 regions. TCRdb called the multiplex PCR reads again in MiXCR, with one record for every CDR3 protein. The repertoire holds some 230,000 distinct CDR3 sequences, roughly 18% seen once, with around 20% in the top ten. This CDR3 region has 12 residues. Germline CDR1 DFQATT, CDR2 SNEGSKA (reference sequence). V lost 6 bases, J lost 8 bases, and 16 bases lay in between.

This chain uses TRBV20-1 with TRBJ1-2; D gene uncertain. The TCR was taken from a female donor with Graves disease. Sequenced here: peripheral blood mononuclear cells (PBMCs), sampled at new diagnosis, from a patient treated with antithyroid drugs. The CDR3 region has the DNA TGCAGTGCGAGTGACGGGGTTAGGGGCTACACCTTC. This translates into CSASDGVRGYTF.